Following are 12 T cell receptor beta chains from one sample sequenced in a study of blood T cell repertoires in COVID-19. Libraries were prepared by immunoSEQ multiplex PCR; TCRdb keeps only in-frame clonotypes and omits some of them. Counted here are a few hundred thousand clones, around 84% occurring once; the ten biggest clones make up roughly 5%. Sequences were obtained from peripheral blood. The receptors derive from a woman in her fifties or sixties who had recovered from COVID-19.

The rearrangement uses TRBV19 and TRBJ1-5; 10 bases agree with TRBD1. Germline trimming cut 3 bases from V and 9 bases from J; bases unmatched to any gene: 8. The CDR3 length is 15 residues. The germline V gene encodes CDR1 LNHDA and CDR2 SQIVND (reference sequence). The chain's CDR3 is CASSIGQGVQPPQHF. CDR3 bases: TGTGCCAGTAGTATCGGACAGGGGGTCCAACCGCCCCAGCATTTT.

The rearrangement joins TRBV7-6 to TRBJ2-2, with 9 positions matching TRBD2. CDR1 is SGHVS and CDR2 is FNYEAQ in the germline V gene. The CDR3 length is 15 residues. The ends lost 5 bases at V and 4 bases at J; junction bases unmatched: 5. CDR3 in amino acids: CASSPLAGRTGELFF. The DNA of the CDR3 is TGTGCCAGCAGCCCCCTAGCGGGGCGCACCGGGGAGCTGTTTTTT.

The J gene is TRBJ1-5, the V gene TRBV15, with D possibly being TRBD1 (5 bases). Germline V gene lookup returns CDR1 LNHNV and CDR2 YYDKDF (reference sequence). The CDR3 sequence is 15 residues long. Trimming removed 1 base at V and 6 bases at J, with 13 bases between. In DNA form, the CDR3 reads TGTGCCACCAGCAGAGTTAGGAGGGGTTTTCAGCCCCAGCATTTT. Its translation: CATSRVRRGFQPQHF.

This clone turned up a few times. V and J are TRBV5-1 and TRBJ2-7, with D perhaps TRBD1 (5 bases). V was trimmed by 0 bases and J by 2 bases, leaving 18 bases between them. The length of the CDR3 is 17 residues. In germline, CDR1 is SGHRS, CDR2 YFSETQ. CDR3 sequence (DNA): TGCGCCAGCAGCTTGGCTTTGGGAAAAGACAGAGCCTACGAGCAGTACTTC. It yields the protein CASSLALGKDRAYEQYF.

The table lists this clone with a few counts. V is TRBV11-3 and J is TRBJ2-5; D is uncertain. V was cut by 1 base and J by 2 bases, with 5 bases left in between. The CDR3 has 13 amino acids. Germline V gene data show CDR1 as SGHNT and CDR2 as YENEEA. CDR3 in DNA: TGTGCCAGCAGCTTAGGCGTTCAAGAGACCCAGTACTTC. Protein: CASSLGVQETQYF.

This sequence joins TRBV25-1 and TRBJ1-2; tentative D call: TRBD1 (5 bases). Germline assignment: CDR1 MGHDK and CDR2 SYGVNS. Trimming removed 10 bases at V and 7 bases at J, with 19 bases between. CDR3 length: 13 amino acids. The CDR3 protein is CATGVGTGVGYTF. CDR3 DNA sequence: TGTGCCACCGGGGTTGGGACTGGTGTTGGCTACACCTTC.

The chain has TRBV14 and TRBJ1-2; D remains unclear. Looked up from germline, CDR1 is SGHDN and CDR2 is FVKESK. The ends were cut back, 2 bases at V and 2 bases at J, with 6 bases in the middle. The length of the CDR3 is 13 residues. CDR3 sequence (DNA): TGTGCCAGCAGCCAAAGCAGGAACTATGGCTACACCTTC. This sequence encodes CASSQSRNYGYTF.

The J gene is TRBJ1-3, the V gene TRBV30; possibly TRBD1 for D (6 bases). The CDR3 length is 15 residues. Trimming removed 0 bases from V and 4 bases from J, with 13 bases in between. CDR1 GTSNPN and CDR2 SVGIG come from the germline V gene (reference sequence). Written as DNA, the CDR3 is TGTGCCTGGAGTGTAGATCCGACAGGAGGAAACACCATATATTTT. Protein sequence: CAWSVDPTGGNTIYF.

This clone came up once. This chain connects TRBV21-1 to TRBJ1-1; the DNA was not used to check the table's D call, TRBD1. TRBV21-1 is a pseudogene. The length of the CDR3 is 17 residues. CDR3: CASSFEPGQGPNTEAFF. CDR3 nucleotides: TGTGCCAGCAGCTTCGAACCGGGACAGGGACCGAACACTGAAGCTTTCTTT.

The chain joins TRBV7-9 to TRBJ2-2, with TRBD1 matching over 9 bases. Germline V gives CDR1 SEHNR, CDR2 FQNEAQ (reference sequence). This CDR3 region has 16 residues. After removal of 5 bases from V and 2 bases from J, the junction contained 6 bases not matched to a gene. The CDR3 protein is CASSLTGGKNTGELFF. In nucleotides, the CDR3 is TGTGCCAGCAGCCTAACAGGGGGCAAAAACACCGGGGAGCTGTTTTTT. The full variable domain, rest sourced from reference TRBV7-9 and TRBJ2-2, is DTGVSQNPRHKITKRGQNVTFRCDPISEHNRLYWYRQTLGQGPEFLTYFQNEAQLEKSRLLSDRFSAERPKGSFSTLEIQRTEQGDSAMYLCASSLTGGKNTGELFFGEGSRLTVL.

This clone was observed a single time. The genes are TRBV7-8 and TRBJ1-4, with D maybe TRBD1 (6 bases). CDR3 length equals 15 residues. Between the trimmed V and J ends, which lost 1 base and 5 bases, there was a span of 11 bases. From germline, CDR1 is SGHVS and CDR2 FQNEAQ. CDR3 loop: CASSLVGARNEKLFF. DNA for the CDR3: TGTGCCAGCAGCTTAGTGGGGGCAAGAAATGAAAAACTGTTTTTT.

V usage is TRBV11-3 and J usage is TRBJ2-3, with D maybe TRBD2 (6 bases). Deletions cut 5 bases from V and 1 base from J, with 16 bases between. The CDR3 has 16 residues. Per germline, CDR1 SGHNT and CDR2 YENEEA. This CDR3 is CASSAREGGGTDTQYF. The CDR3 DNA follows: TGTGCCAGCAGCGCCCGAGAGGGCGGGGGCACAGATACGCAGTATTTT.